Listed below are T cell receptor beta chains from one sample, sequenced in a study of T-cell memory formation after mild COVID-19. MiXCR was run by TCRdb on the 5' RACE reads, yielding one entry per CDR3 protein. The sample consists of 500,000 to 650,000 distinct CDR3 sequences, less than 25% of them appearing once. Input material: PBMCs or a T cell subset sorted from them (not recorded which). These receptors all stem from an adult woman who had mild COVID-19 (a few samples of this study predate the infection). Cell type and time point are not known. CDR3s include the opening cysteine and the closing phenylalanine or tryptophan. D genes are given only for firm matches. Clone size is given for some rows only: seen once, a few or many times, or a class if the clone is expanded.

V gene: TRBV7-9; clone size: few; D gene: -; J gene: TRBJ2-1; CDR3 DNA: TGTGCCAGCAGCTTAGTCTTTAGCCAGGTTGAGCAGTTCTTC; CDR3 protein: CASSLVFSQVEQFF
V gene: TRBV7-2; clone size: -; D gene: -; J gene: TRBJ2-1; CDR3 DNA: TGTGCCAGCAGCCCGTCGGACGGAATTTGGTGGTTCGATGAGCAGTTCTTC; CDR3 protein: CASSPSDGIWWFDEQFF
V gene: TRBV5-1; clone size: -; D gene: TRBD1; J gene: TRBJ1-1; CDR3 DNA: TGCGCCAGCAGTATACAGGGGTTGGACACTGAAGCTTTCTTT; CDR3 protein: CASSIQGLDTEAFF
V gene: TRBV7-6; clone size: -; D gene: TRBD2; J gene: TRBJ2-7; CDR3 DNA: TGTGCCAGCAGCTTAACTACTAGCGGATACGAGCAGTACTTC; CDR3 protein: CASSLTTSGYEQYF
V gene: TRBV7-2; clone size: few; D gene: -; J gene: TRBJ2-3; CDR3 DNA: TGTGCCAGCAGCTTAGGAGGGATACTAGGAGATACGCAGTATTTT; CDR3 protein: CASSLGGILGDTQYF
V gene: TRBV5-1; clone size: few; D gene: TRBD1; J gene: TRBJ1-1; CDR3 DNA: TGCGCCAGCAGCTTGTCGACAGGGACTGGGAGGGGAACTTTCTTT; CDR3 protein: CASSLSTGTGRGTFF
V gene: TRBV12-3/TRBV12-4; clone size: -; D gene: TRBD1; J gene: TRBJ1-1; CDR3 DNA: TGTGCCAGTAGCCCCGCTCAGTGGACAGGGAAAGCTTTCTTT; CDR3 protein: CASSPAQWTGKAFF
V gene: TRBV3-1; clone size: few; D gene: TRBD2; J gene: TRBJ2-7; CDR3 DNA: TGTGCCAGCAGCCAAGATAAGCTAGCGGGAGTAGTTTCCTACGAGCAGTACTTC; CDR3 protein: CASSQDKLAGVVSYEQYF
V gene: TRBV30; clone size: -; D gene: -; J gene: TRBJ1-1; CDR3 DNA: TGTGCCTTAGTGGGCCTCCTAGGCCCTGAAGCTTTCTTT; CDR3 protein: CALVGLLGPEAFF
V gene: TRBV7-9; clone size: -; D gene: -; J gene: TRBJ2-3; CDR3 DNA: TGTGCCAGCCCTTCCCGAGGGGCTAGCACAGATACGCAGTATTTT; CDR3 protein: CASPSRGASTDTQYF
V gene: TRBV6-6; clone size: -; D gene: TRBD1; J gene: TRBJ1-1; CDR3 DNA: TGTGCCAGCAGTTCGTCGGGACAGGGTCGGGAAGCTTTCTTT; CDR3 protein: CASSSSGQGREAFF
V gene: TRBV19; clone size: few; D gene: -; J gene: TRBJ1-5; CDR3 DNA: TGTGCCAGTAGTCTCCTGGGGGGTGGGAATCAGCCCCAGCATTTT; CDR3 protein: CASSLLGGGNQPQHF
V gene: TRBV4-3; clone size: -; D gene: -; J gene: TRBJ1-5; CDR3 DNA: TGCGCCAGCAGCCAAGAGGTTTATGGCAATCAGCCCCAGCATTTT; CDR3 protein: CASSQEVYGNQPQHF
V gene: TRBV25-1; clone size: -; D gene: -; J gene: TRBJ2-6; CDR3 DNA: TGTGCCAGCAGTGAATGGGGCTCCGGGGCCAACGTCCTGACTTTC; CDR3 protein: CASSEWGSGANVLTF
V gene: TRBV6-2/TRBV6-3; clone size: few; D gene: -; J gene: TRBJ1-2; CDR3 DNA: TGTGCCAGCAGTTATTCCGGTTCTAACTATGGCTACACCTTC; CDR3 protein: CASSYSGSNYGYTF
V gene: TRBV5-1; clone size: few; D gene: -; J gene: TRBJ2-7; CDR3 DNA: TGCGCCAGCAGCTTGCTGACAGGCGCCCTGTGGTACTTC; CDR3 protein: CASSLLTGALWYF
V gene: TRBV7-9; clone size: few; D gene: -; J gene: TRBJ2-7; CDR3 DNA: TGTGCCAGCAGCTTAGTTCGGTCAAACGAGCAGTACTTC; CDR3 protein: CASSLVRSNEQYF
V gene: TRBV11-3; clone size: few; D gene: TRBD1; J gene: TRBJ2-1; CDR3 DNA: TGTGCCAGCAGCTACCGGACAGGGGGCAACGATGAGCAGTTCTTC; CDR3 protein: CASSYRTGGNDEQFF
V gene: TRBV5-1; clone size: many; D gene: TRBD2; J gene: TRBJ2-1; CDR3 DNA: TGCGCCAGCAGGCGGACTAGCGGCAACAATGAGCAGTTCTTC; CDR3 protein: CASRRTSGNNEQFF
V gene: TRBV6-2/TRBV6-3; clone size: few; D gene: -; J gene: TRBJ2-4; CDR3 DNA: TGTGCCAGCACCTCCGAAAACATTCAGTACTTC; CDR3 protein: CASTSENIQYF
V gene: TRBV7-2; clone size: -; D gene: TRBD1; J gene: TRBJ1-2; CDR3 DNA: TGTGCCAGCACCTTTGACAGGGCGGGTGGCTACACCTTC; CDR3 protein: CASTFDRAGGYTF
V gene: TRBV2; clone size: few; D gene: -; J gene: TRBJ2-3; CDR3 DNA: TGTGCCAGCAGCGACGCCGGGACCCTCCTGTCGGATACGCAGTATTTT; CDR3 protein: CASSDAGTLLSDTQYF
V gene: TRBV10-3; clone size: -; D gene: -; J gene: TRBJ2-2; CDR3 DNA: TGTGCCATCAGTGAGTTTGACGGACAGAACACCGGGGAGCTGTTTTTT; CDR3 protein: CAISEFDGQNTGELFF
V gene: TRBV19; clone size: few; D gene: -; J gene: TRBJ1-1; CDR3 DNA: TGTGCCAGTAGTGTCGACAGGAGTATGAACACTGAAGCTTTCTTT; CDR3 protein: CASSVDRSMNTEAFF
V gene: TRBV27; clone size: -; D gene: TRBD1; J gene: TRBJ2-6; CDR3 DNA: TGTGCCAGCAGCCCCGGGACAGGGAAGGCCGGGGCCAACGTCCTGACTTTC; CDR3 protein: CASSPGTGKAGANVLTF
V gene: TRBV6-5; clone size: -; D gene: -; J gene: TRBJ2-5; CDR3 DNA: TGTGCCAGCAGTTACAGGGTTCGGGAGACCCAGTACTTC; CDR3 protein: CASSYRVRETQYF
V gene: TRBV2; clone size: few; D gene: TRBD2; J gene: TRBJ2-3; CDR3 DNA: TGTGCCAGCATGAGCGGGGTGTCTACAGATACGCAGTATTTT; CDR3 protein: CASMSGVSTDTQYF
V gene: TRBV27; clone size: -; D gene: TRBD1; J gene: TRBJ2-7; CDR3 DNA: TGTGCCAGCAGAAAGGACAGGTTGACGTACGAGCAGTACTTC; CDR3 protein: CASRKDRLTYEQYF
V gene: TRBV24-1; clone size: few; D gene: TRBD2; J gene: TRBJ2-2; CDR3 DNA: TGTGCCACCAGCCTCAATCTAGCGGGAGCAACCGGGGAGCTGTTTTTT; CDR3 protein: CATSLNLAGATGELFF
V gene: TRBV11-2; clone size: -; D gene: -; J gene: TRBJ2-7; CDR3 DNA: TGTGCCAGCAGCTTAGATTCTTGGGGCGAGAGCTCCTACGAGCAGTACTTC; CDR3 protein: CASSLDSWGESSYEQYF
V gene: TRBV11-2; clone size: -; D gene: TRBD1; J gene: TRBJ1-1; CDR3 DNA: TGTGCCAGCACCGAGTGGCGGGACAGGGGCACTGAAGCTTTCTTT; CDR3 protein: CASTEWRDRGTEAFF
V gene: TRBV7-6; clone size: -; D gene: -; J gene: TRBJ2-2; CDR3 DNA: TGTGCCAGCAGCTTAGATGAGGTCACCGGGGAGCTGTTTTTT; CDR3 protein: CASSLDEVTGELFF
V gene: TRBV30; clone size: few; D gene: -; J gene: TRBJ1-2; CDR3 DNA: TGTGCCTGGATTGACAGAGCGAACTATGGCTACACCTTC; CDR3 protein: CAWIDRANYGYTF
V gene: TRBV4-1; clone size: -; D gene: -; J gene: TRBJ2-7; CDR3 DNA: TGCGCCAGCAGCCCCCTACAGCAGTCCTACGAGCAGTACTTC; CDR3 protein: CASSPLQQSYEQYF
V gene: TRBV2; clone size: -; D gene: TRBD2; J gene: TRBJ2-7; CDR3 DNA: TGTGCCAGCAGTGAAGCCGAGCGGGGGCGAAGCTCCTACGAGCAGTACTTC; CDR3 protein: CASSEAERGRSSYEQYF
V gene: TRBV12-3/TRBV12-4; clone size: -; D gene: -; J gene: TRBJ2-6; CDR3 DNA: TGTGCCAGCAGCCCCCCCATAAGGACCCGCTCTGGGGCCAACGTCCTGACTTTC; CDR3 protein: CASSPPIRTRSGANVLTF
V gene: TRBV7-9; clone size: -; D gene: -; J gene: TRBJ2-2; CDR3 DNA: TGTGCCAACCTACAGGGCGCGAACACCGGGGAGCTGTTTTTT; CDR3 protein: CANLQGANTGELFF
V gene: TRBV29-1; clone size: once; D gene: -; J gene: TRBJ1-1; CDR3 DNA: TGCAGCATAGCGAAAACAGGGAAGAGAACTGAAGCTTTCTTT; CDR3 protein: CSIAKTGKRTEAFF
V gene: TRBV7-2; clone size: -; D gene: -; J gene: TRBJ1-2; CDR3 DNA: TGTGCCAGCAGCGTCCCGGGGCAGGGGTATGGCTACACCTTC; CDR3 protein: CASSVPGQGYGYTF
V gene: TRBV7-9; clone size: few; D gene: TRBD2; J gene: TRBJ2-7; CDR3 DNA: TGTGCCAGCAGCGGCACTCCTACTAGCGGGGTCTCGTACGAGCAGTACTTC; CDR3 protein: CASSGTPTSGVSYEQYF
V gene: TRBV7-9; clone size: -; D gene: -; J gene: TRBJ1-1; CDR3 DNA: TGTGCCAGTACAGCGAACACTGAAGCTTTCTTT; CDR3 protein: CASTANTEAFF
V gene: TRBV6-2/TRBV6-3; clone size: many; D gene: -; J gene: TRBJ2-1; CDR3 DNA: TGTGCCACCAGGGATAATGAGCAGTTCTTC; CDR3 protein: CATRDNEQFF
V gene: TRBV19; clone size: -; D gene: -; J gene: TRBJ2-3; CDR3 DNA: TGTGCCACCAACCCGCGTGGGGAGGCAGATACGCAGTATTTT; CDR3 protein: CATNPRGEADTQYF
V gene: TRBV5-6; clone size: -; D gene: -; J gene: TRBJ2-2; CDR3 DNA: TGTGCCAGCACCTTCGGAATAGGGCGATCCGGGGAGCTGTTTTTT; CDR3 protein: CASTFGIGRSGELFF
V gene: TRBV12-3/TRBV12-4; clone size: once; D gene: TRBD2; J gene: TRBJ2-5; CDR3 DNA: TGTGCCAGCACCAACGGTGGGGGGGGTTTGATTGTGGAGACCCAGTACTTC; CDR3 protein: CASTNGGGGLIVETQYF
V gene: TRBV3-1; clone size: few; D gene: TRBD1; J gene: TRBJ1-3; CDR3 DNA: TGTGCCAGCAGCCTCGGGACAGGGCTTGGAAACACCATATATTTT; CDR3 protein: CASSLGTGLGNTIYF